Listed below are T cell receptor beta chains from one sample, sequenced in a study of CXCR3-negative and CXCR3-positive naive CD8 T cells. From its re-call of the 5' RACE reads, TCRdb lists each CDR3 protein once, without DNA. There are more than 45,000 distinct CDR3 sequences in the sample, with about 20% held by the top ten. The sample taken for sequencing was memory CD8+ T cells from blood. The receptors originated from a human donor in good health. Some clones in this sample may be carry-over from other donors' samples. CDR3s include the opening cysteine and the closing phenylalanine or tryptophan. Each record gives: V gene, clone size, J gene, CDR3 protein. Only some rows state a clone size, as once, few, many or a class for expanded clones.

TRBV29-1	NA	TRBJ1-2	CSVEVGTGDTYGYTF
TRBV7-9	NA	TRBJ2-3	CASSVRESGSDTQYF
TRBV7-6	NA	TRBJ2-7	CASSRADSYEQYF
TRBV6-2/TRBV6-3	NA	TRBJ1-1	CASSFAGLLNTEAFF
TRBV11-3	medium-sized	TRBJ2-7	CASSSQIDEAGQYF
TRBV29-1	NA	TRBJ1-1	CSVMGTRTEAFF
TRBV6-6	NA	TRBJ1-1	CASSAGRYTEAFF
TRBV5-1	NA	TRBJ2-7	CASSGGTAITYEQYF
TRBV20-1	NA	TRBJ2-3	CSARDLQSHTDTQYF
TRBV12-3/TRBV12-4	NA	TRBJ2-7	CASSFTGEQYF
TRBV20-1	NA	TRBJ2-7	CSARDTSVDYEQYF
TRBV12-5	NA	TRBJ2-1	CASGSLAGGPREQFF
TRBV7-9	NA	TRBJ2-2	CASSHKTGAELFF
TRBV2	NA	TRBJ2-7	CARGGTGAAYEQYF
TRBV28	NA	TRBJ2-3	CASSQMTSGGSTDTQYF
TRBV20-1	NA	TRBJ1-1	CSAREAPNTEAFF
TRBV9	NA	TRBJ2-3	CASSYTSPDTQYF
TRBV5-6	NA	TRBJ1-1	CASSPTIQHEAFF
TRBV10-3	NA	TRBJ2-1	CAISEFRVGMDNEQFF
TRBV20-1	NA	TRBJ1-2	CSARDPAGGYTF
TRBV2	NA	TRBJ2-7	CASSESNSEEYF
TRBV12-3/TRBV12-4	NA	TRBJ2-5	CASSTLRDIQETQYF
TRBV7-8	NA	TRBJ2-2	CASSSGGTGELFF
TRBV9	NA	TRBJ2-3	CASSGGTSTDTQYF
TRBV4-1	NA	TRBJ1-1	CASSPDRQDTEAFF
TRBV5-5	NA	TRBJ1-1	CASSLSPGTAEAFF
TRBV2	NA	TRBJ1-2	CATVTGNYGYTF
TRBV29-1	NA	TRBJ1-1	CSTAGAAEAFF